This T cell receptor (beta chain) was sequenced in a study of T cell repertoires in cytomegalovirus infection. In the study overall: As its CMV epitopes, the study selected recently identified HLA-C-restricted and well-studied HLA-B-restricted targets. Public TCR beta signature analysis indicated the presence of both CMV infection and matching HLA type. Broader study findings: Dominating the ex vivo response were TCR beta clonotypes that were CMV-specific and HLA-C-restricted. Based on cumulative public TCR beta family frequency, carriers of CMV plus the relevant HLA were identified.

In TCRdb, the reads were re-called with MiXCR into one record per CDR3 protein. The table lists about 500,000 distinct CDR3 sequences, around a third of them singletons, with roughly 17% in the top ten. Germline V gene sequence: CDR1 SGHNT, CDR2 YYREEE (reference sequence). The CDR3 extends over 17 amino acids. With V trimmed by 4 bases and J by 4 bases, 8 bases remained unmatched. Note on this clonotype: Antigen unknown.

This sequence joins TRBV5-4 and TRBJ2-2, with 12 nucleotides matching TRBD1. This clonotype originated in a human donor in good health (CMV status not recorded). Some clones in this sample may be carry-over from other donors' samples. This specimen was cultured PBMCs, taken from culture after CMV antigen stimulation. CDR3 protein: CASSRPGQGAITGELFF. CDR3 nucleotides: TGTGCCAGCAGCCGACCGGGACAGGGGGCAATCACCGGGGAGCTGTTTTTT. Variable domain in full (rest from reference TRBV5-4 and TRBJ2-2): ETGVTQSPTHLIKTRGQQVTLRCSSQSGHNTVSWYQQALGQGPQFIFQYYREEENGRGNFPPRFSGLQFPNYSSELNVNALELDDSALYLCASSRPGQGAITGELFFGEGSRLTVL.